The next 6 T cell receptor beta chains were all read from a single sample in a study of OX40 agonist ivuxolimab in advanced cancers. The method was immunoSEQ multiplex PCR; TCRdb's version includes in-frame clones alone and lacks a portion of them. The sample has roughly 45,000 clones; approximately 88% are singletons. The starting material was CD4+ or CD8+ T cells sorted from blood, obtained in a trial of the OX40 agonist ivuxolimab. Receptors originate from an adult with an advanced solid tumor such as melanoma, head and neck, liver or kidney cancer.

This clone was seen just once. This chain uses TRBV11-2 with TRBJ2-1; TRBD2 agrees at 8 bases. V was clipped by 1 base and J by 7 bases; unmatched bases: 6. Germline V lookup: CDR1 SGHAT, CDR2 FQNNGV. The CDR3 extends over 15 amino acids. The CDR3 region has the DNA TGTGCCAGCAGCTTAGTCTGGGGACTAGGGAATGAGCAGTTCTTC. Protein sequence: CASSLVWGLGNEQFF.

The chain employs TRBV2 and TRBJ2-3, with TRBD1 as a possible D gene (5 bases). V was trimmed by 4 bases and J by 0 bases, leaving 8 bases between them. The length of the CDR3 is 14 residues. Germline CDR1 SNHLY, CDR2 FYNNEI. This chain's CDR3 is CASSADRSTDTQYF. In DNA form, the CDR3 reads TGTGCCAGCAGTGCCGACAGAAGCACAGATACGCAGTATTTT.

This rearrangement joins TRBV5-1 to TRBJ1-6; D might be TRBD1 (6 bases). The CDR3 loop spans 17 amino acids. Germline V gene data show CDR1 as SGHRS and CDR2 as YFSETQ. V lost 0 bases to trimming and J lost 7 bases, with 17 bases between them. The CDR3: CASSLGPSGVVNSPLHF. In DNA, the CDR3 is TGCGCCAGCAGCTTGGGCCCTTCAGGGGTGGTGAATTCACCCCTCCACTTT.

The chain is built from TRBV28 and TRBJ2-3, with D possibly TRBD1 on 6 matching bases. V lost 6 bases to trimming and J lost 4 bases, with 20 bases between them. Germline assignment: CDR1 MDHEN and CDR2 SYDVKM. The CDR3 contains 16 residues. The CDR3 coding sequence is TGTGCCAGCAGCTCTACGGGACCCCCAGGGGCAGATACGCAGTATTTT. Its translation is CASSSTGPPGADTQYF.

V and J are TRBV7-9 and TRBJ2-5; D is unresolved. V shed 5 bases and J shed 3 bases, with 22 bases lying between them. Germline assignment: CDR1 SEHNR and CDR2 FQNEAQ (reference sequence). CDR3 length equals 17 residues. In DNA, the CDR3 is TGTGCCAGCAGCCCCCTGGCAGAACTGAAGAGTAAAGAGACCCAGTACTTC. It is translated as CASSPLAELKSKETQYF. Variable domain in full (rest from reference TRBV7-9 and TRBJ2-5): DTGVSQNPRHKITKRGQNVTFRCDPISEHNRLYWYRQTLGQGPEFLTYFQNEAQLEKSRLLSDRFSAERPKGSFSTLEIQRTEQGDSAMYLCASSPLAELKSKETQYFGPGTRLLVL.

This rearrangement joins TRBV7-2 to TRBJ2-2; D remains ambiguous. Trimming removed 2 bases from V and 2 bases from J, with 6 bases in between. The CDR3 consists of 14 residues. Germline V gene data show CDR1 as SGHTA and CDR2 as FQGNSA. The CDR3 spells CASSLTTNTGELFF. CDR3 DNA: TGTGCCAGCAGCTTAACTACCAACACCGGGGAGCTGTTTTTT.